A selection of T cell receptor beta chains follows, all from one sample in a study of a mutant IDH1 vaccine in newly diagnosed glioma. The protocol was immunoSEQ multiplex PCR, while the TCRdb copy is restricted to in-frame clones and leaves out a portion. In the table there are roughly 86,000 clones, 80% to 90% of which are singletons. For these TCRs, the target antigens are not known. This sample comprised PBMCs, obtained from a glioma patient whose treatment included an IDH1 peptide vaccine. Receptors originate from a man aged 35 to 55 with glioma. Each CDR3 is given with its conserved first and last residue. D genes are given only for firm matches. Clone size, where shown, is once, few, many, or a class for clones that have expanded.

d_call: TRBD1; j_call: TRBJ2-1; v_call: TRBV6-5; clone_size: NA; cdr3_aa: CASSHRGDYNEQFF; cdr3_nt: TGTGCCAGCAGCCACAGGGGGGACTACAATGAGCAGTTCTTC
d_call: NA; j_call: TRBJ2-1; v_call: TRBV6-5; clone_size: NA; cdr3_aa: CASSSHNEQFF; cdr3_nt: TGTGCCAGCAGTTCTCACAATGAGCAGTTCTTC
d_call: TRBD2; j_call: TRBJ2-2; v_call: TRBV19; clone_size: NA; cdr3_aa: CASSMPLTRLAGDTGELFF; cdr3_nt: TGTGCCAGTAGTATGCCCCTCACAAGACTAGCGGGGGACACCGGGGAGCTGTTTTTT
d_call: NA; j_call: TRBJ1-1; v_call: TRBV7-9; clone_size: NA; cdr3_aa: CASSLPGLEAFF; cdr3_nt: TGTGCCAGCAGCTTACCGGGCCTTGAAGCTTTCTTT
d_call: NA; j_call: TRBJ1-5; v_call: TRBV6-1; clone_size: NA; cdr3_aa: CASSTRGAQPQHF; cdr3_nt: TGTGCCAGCAGTACCCGCGGGGCTCAGCCCCAGCATTTT
d_call: NA; j_call: TRBJ2-7; v_call: TRBV4-2; clone_size: NA; cdr3_aa: CASSQDRASSYEQYF; cdr3_nt: TGTGCCAGCAGCCAAGATCGGGCTAGCAGTTACGAGCAGTACTTC
d_call: TRBD1; j_call: TRBJ1-5; v_call: TRBV7-2; clone_size: NA; cdr3_aa: CASSLGQGPQPQHF; cdr3_nt: TGTGCCAGCAGCTTAGGACAGGGACCTCAGCCCCAGCATTTT
d_call: NA; j_call: TRBJ2-7; v_call: TRBV5-4; clone_size: NA; cdr3_aa: CASSGGGLYEQYF; cdr3_nt: TGTGCCAGCAGCGGAGGGGGTTTATACGAGCAGTACTTC
d_call: NA; j_call: TRBJ2-1; v_call: TRBV5-6; clone_size: few; cdr3_aa: CASSRPDGWQFF; cdr3_nt: TGTGCCAGCAGCCGGCCCGACGGTTGGCAGTTCTTC
d_call: TRBD2; j_call: TRBJ2-2; v_call: TRBV10-1; clone_size: NA; cdr3_aa: CASTPLGGSGELFF; cdr3_nt: TGCGCCAGCACCCCTTTGGGGGGGTCCGGGGAGCTGTTTTTT
d_call: NA; j_call: TRBJ1-1; v_call: TRBV18; clone_size: few; cdr3_aa: CASSPRGNTEAFF; cdr3_nt: TGTGCCAGCTCACCACGGGGGAACACTGAAGCTTTCTTT
d_call: NA; j_call: TRBJ2-5; v_call: TRBV5-4; clone_size: NA; cdr3_aa: CASSLTIPEGETQYF; cdr3_nt: TGTGCCAGCAGCTTAACAATACCCGAAGGGGAGACCCAGTACTTC
d_call: NA; j_call: TRBJ1-3; v_call: TRBV21-1; clone_size: NA; cdr3_aa: CASSTFGQISGNTIYF; cdr3_nt: TGTGCCAGCAGCACTTTCGGACAGATCTCTGGAAACACCATATATTTT
d_call: NA; j_call: TRBJ2-3; v_call: TRBV29-1; clone_size: NA; cdr3_aa: CSPMSTDTQYF; cdr3_nt: TGCAGCCCAATGTCTACAGATACGCAGTATTTT
d_call: TRBD2; j_call: TRBJ2-3; v_call: TRBV13; clone_size: NA; cdr3_aa: CASSFGQGLAGGYDTQYF; cdr3_nt: TGTGCCAGCAGCTTCGGGCAGGGACTAGCGGGGGGATACGATACGCAGTATTTT
d_call: NA; j_call: TRBJ1-2; v_call: TRBV27; clone_size: few; cdr3_aa: CASSPLGGLLYGYTF; cdr3_nt: TGTGCCAGCAGTCCCCTAGGGGGACTACTCTATGGCTACACCTTC
d_call: TRBD2; j_call: TRBJ2-2; v_call: TRBV7-9; clone_size: NA; cdr3_aa: CASSVTSGGAGELFF; cdr3_nt: TGTGCCAGCAGCGTGACTAGCGGGGGTGCCGGGGAGCTGTTTTTT
d_call: NA; j_call: TRBJ2-2; v_call: TRBV19; clone_size: NA; cdr3_aa: CASSQGWGSGELFF; cdr3_nt: TGTGCCAGTAGTCAGGGGTGGGGATCCGGGGAGCTGTTTTTT
d_call: TRBD2; j_call: TRBJ2-2; v_call: TRBV27; clone_size: NA; cdr3_aa: CASSLFPGGAATGELFF; cdr3_nt: TGTGCCAGCAGTTTATTCCCGGGGGGGGCCGCTACCGGGGAGCTGTTTTTT
d_call: NA; j_call: TRBJ1-5; v_call: TRBV18; clone_size: NA; cdr3_aa: CASSPGEGPGNQPQHF; cdr3_nt: TGTGCCAGCTCACCGGGGGAGGGTCCAGGGAATCAGCCCCAGCATTTT
d_call: NA; j_call: TRBJ1-3; v_call: TRBV14; clone_size: NA; cdr3_aa: CASSHRVGNTIYF; cdr3_nt: TGTGCCAGCAGCCACAGGGTGGGAAACACCATATATTTT
d_call: TRBD2; j_call: TRBJ2-3; v_call: TRBV5-1; clone_size: NA; cdr3_aa: CASSFQRELDTQYF; cdr3_nt: TGCGCCAGCAGCTTTCAGCGGGAGTTAGATACGCAGTATTTT
d_call: NA; j_call: TRBJ2-1; v_call: TRBV27; clone_size: NA; cdr3_aa: CASNQAPSSYNEQFF; cdr3_nt: TGTGCCAGCAATCAGGCGCCAAGCTCCTACAATGAGCAGTTCTTC
d_call: NA; j_call: TRBJ2-5; v_call: TRBV7-6; clone_size: NA; cdr3_aa: CASSSSPGLGEGTQYF; cdr3_nt: TGTGCCAGCAGCTCTAGCCCGGGGCTAGGGGAAGGGACCCAGTACTTC
d_call: NA; j_call: TRBJ2-5; v_call: TRBV7-2; clone_size: NA; cdr3_aa: CASSPRWGPQETQYF; cdr3_nt: TGTGCCAGCAGCCCCCGGTGGGGGCCTCAAGAGACCCAGTACTTC
d_call: TRBD1; j_call: TRBJ2-7; v_call: TRBV11-3; clone_size: NA; cdr3_aa: CASSPRPGGEQYF; cdr3_nt: TGTGCCAGCAGCCCCCGCCCAGGGGGCGAGCAGTACTTC
d_call: NA; j_call: TRBJ1-1; v_call: TRBV29-1; clone_size: NA; cdr3_aa: CSVMGRRVNTEAFF; cdr3_nt: TGCAGCGTCATGGGCCGACGAGTGAACACTGAAGCTTTCTTT
d_call: NA; j_call: TRBJ1-1; v_call: TRBV28; clone_size: NA; cdr3_aa: CASSLWGGVVNTEAFF; cdr3_nt: TGTGCCAGCAGTTTATGGGGGGGCGTGGTGAACACTGAAGCTTTCTTT
d_call: TRBD1; j_call: TRBJ2-1; v_call: TRBV5-5; clone_size: NA; cdr3_aa: CASSKRTGTYNEQFF; cdr3_nt: TGTGCCAGCAGCAAGAGGACAGGGACTTACAATGAGCAGTTCTTC
d_call: NA; j_call: TRBJ1-4; v_call: TRBV5-4; clone_size: NA; cdr3_aa: CASSLSMDSEKLFF; cdr3_nt: TGTGCCAGCAGCTTGAGTATGGATTCTGAAAAACTGTTTTTT
d_call: NA; j_call: TRBJ1-1; v_call: TRBV5-5; clone_size: NA; cdr3_aa: CASSLKVFEEAFF; cdr3_nt: TGTGCCAGCAGCTTGAAGGTTTTCGAGGAAGCTTTCTTT
d_call: TRBD2; j_call: TRBJ2-1; v_call: TRBV6-5; clone_size: few; cdr3_aa: CASSSLLAGPDNEQFF; cdr3_nt: TGTGCCAGCAGTTCCCTACTAGCGGGCCCAGACAATGAGCAGTTCTTC
d_call: NA; j_call: TRBJ2-3; v_call: TRBV6-5; clone_size: NA; cdr3_aa: CASSYSLGPDTQYF; cdr3_nt: TGTGCCAGCAGTTACTCGCTGGGGCCAGATACGCAGTATTTT
d_call: TRBD2; j_call: TRBJ2-7; v_call: TRBV28; clone_size: NA; cdr3_aa: CASLAAGGYEQYF; cdr3_nt: TGTGCCTCGCTGGCCGCGGGGGGCTACGAGCAGTACTTC
d_call: TRBD2; j_call: TRBJ2-1; v_call: TRBV2; clone_size: once; cdr3_aa: CASRAGTRNEQFF; cdr3_nt: TGTGCCAGCAGGGCCGGGACTAGAAATGAGCAGTTCTTC
d_call: NA; j_call: TRBJ1-4; v_call: TRBV7-2; clone_size: once; cdr3_aa: CASSLALAGTATNEKLFF; cdr3_nt: TGTGCCAGCAGCTTAGCGCTGGCGGGAACTGCAACTAATGAAAAACTGTTTTTT
d_call: TRBD2; j_call: TRBJ2-2; v_call: TRBV15; clone_size: once; cdr3_aa: CATSRGSSGGTGELFF; cdr3_nt: TGTGCCACCAGCAGAGGTTCCAGCGGGGGCACCGGGGAGCTGTTTTTT
d_call: NA; j_call: TRBJ2-3; v_call: TRBV7-2; clone_size: NA; cdr3_aa: CASSLGTSTDTQYF; cdr3_nt: TGTGCCAGCAGCTTAGGGACTAGCACAGATACGCAGTATTTT
d_call: TRBD1; j_call: TRBJ1-3; v_call: TRBV6-1; clone_size: NA; cdr3_aa: CASTGGLGNTIYF; cdr3_nt: TGTGCCAGCACAGGGGGCCTCGGAAACACCATATATTTT
d_call: NA; j_call: TRBJ2-3; v_call: TRBV11-2; clone_size: NA; cdr3_aa: CASSLDGGGPDTQYF; cdr3_nt: TGTGCCAGCAGCTTAGACGGAGGGGGGCCGGATACGCAGTATTTT